This note documents a single TCR beta chain sequence. This entry comes from a study of T cell responses to AZD1222 COVID-19 vaccine. Sequencing was performed with immunoSEQ multiplex PCR; in TCRdb, only in-frame clones are kept and a portion is missing. The table includes roughly 140,000 clones, approximately 86% detected once. The CDR3 runs to 13 residues. The ends lost 6 bases at V and 4 bases at J; junction bases unmatched: 3. The TCR was taken from an adult in good health. V gene TRBV12-3 or TRBV12-4 combines with J gene TRBJ1-2, with 9 bases identical to TRBD1. The sample was peripheral blood, taken on day 0 of AZD1222 vaccination. The CDR3 DNA follows: TGTGCCAGCAGCCTGACAGGGGGCTATGGCTACACCTTC. This gives the protein CASSLTGGYGYTF.